One and the same sample provided the 31 T cell receptor beta chains below, sequenced in a study of read filtering for tumor transcriptome and immune sequencing. The library was built from around 380 ng RNA with molecular barcoded adaptors for alpha/delta and beta/gamma chains. MiXCR, run by TCRdb on the reads, gives a single entry per CDR3 protein. The sample shows some 130,000 distinct CDR3 sequences, around 13% of them seen only once. Input material: a population of CD138-negative cells sorted from bone marrow. The receptors stem from a donor at least 40 years old with multiple myeloma.

In this sample, this clonotype turned up many times. The chain employs TRBV28 and TRBJ1-3; D is uncertain. Germline values: CDR1 MDHEN, CDR2 SYDVKM. The CDR3 runs to 15 residues. The V end lost 2 bases, the J end lost 1 base, and 9 bases lay between the germline ends. The CDR3 nucleotides are TGTGCCAGCAGTTTAACCCGGGTTTCTGGAAACACCATATATTTT. It is translated as CASSLTRVSGNTIYF.

This clonotype was picked up many times. This chain joins TRBV7-9 and TRBJ2-3; 7 nucleotides agree with TRBD1. This CDR3 region has 15 residues. V shed 5 bases, J shed 0 bases, and the junction held 5 bases outside the gene matches. Germline V lookup: CDR1 SEHNR, CDR2 FQNEAQ (reference sequence). CDR3 nucleotides: TGTGCCAGCAGCCACGAGGGACAGAGCACAGATACGCAGTATTTT. It is translated as CASSHEGQSTDTQYF.

This clonotype was seen ten or more times. This chain joins TRBV19 and TRBJ2-6, with TRBD2 identical over 7 bases. The CDR3 spans 18 residues. From germline, CDR1 is LNHDA and CDR2 SQIVND (reference sequence). V shed 3 bases and J 0 bases; nucleotides not matched to a gene: 8. In nucleotides, the CDR3 is TGTGCCAGTAGTATTTCCCCAGCGGGGAGCTCTGGGGCCAACGTCCTGACTTTC. Translated, it gives CASSISPAGSSGANVLTF.

Ten or more counts support this clonotype. The V gene is TRBV27, the J gene TRBJ2-1; possibly TRBD2 for D (5 bases). The CDR3 is 15 amino acids. Trimming removed 3 bases at V and 5 bases at J, with 14 bases between. The V gene's germline CDR1 is MNHEY and CDR2 SMNVEV (reference sequence). This CDR3 is CASSFGLARHNEQFF. The DNA of the CDR3 is TGTGCCAGCAGTTTCGGGCTAGCCAGGCACAATGAGCAGTTCTTC.

This clonotype was detected ten times or more. The genes are TRBV30 and TRBJ1-1, with D unresolved. There are 12 residues in the CDR3. Looked up from germline, CDR1 is GTSNPN and CDR2 is SVGIG (reference sequence). V dropped 3 bases and J dropped 2 bases, with 7 bases sitting between them. CDR3 amino acids: CAWSRTNTEAFF. The DNA of the CDR3 is TGTGCCTGGAGCAGGACTAACACTGAAGCTTTCTTT.

This clonotype was detected only a few times. The V call is TRBV7-6, the J call TRBJ2-2; unclear D gene. Trimming removed 5 bases at V and 0 bases at J, with 10 bases between. Looked up from germline, CDR1 is SGHVS and CDR2 is FNYEAQ. The CDR3 consists of 15 residues. CDR3 DNA sequence: TGTGCCAGCAGCCGCCGGACCCCGAACACCGGGGAGCTGTTTTTT. This sequence encodes CASSRRTPNTGELFF.

There are many counts of this clonotype. The chain employs TRBV20-1 and TRBJ2-1; D is unclear. The germline gives CDR1 DFQATT, CDR2 SNEGSKA (reference sequence). V gave up 6 bases and J gave up 0 bases, with 3 bases separating them. CDR3 size: 11 residues. Here the CDR3 DNA reads TGCAGTGCCCCCTCCTACAATGAGCAGTTCTTC. This translates into CSAPSYNEQFF.

A few counts support this clonotype. The V gene is TRBV12-3 or TRBV12-4, the J gene TRBJ2-5; 12 bases agree with TRBD2. This CDR3 has 17 residues. The V and J ends lost 4 bases and 2 bases, in that order; junction bases with no gene match: 8. This CDR3 is CASSSTSGGSFQETQYF. In DNA form, the CDR3 reads TGTGCCAGCAGTTCGACTAGCGGGGGCTCTTTTCAAGAGACCCAGTACTTC.

This clonotype has at least ten counts. The genes are TRBV4-2 and TRBJ1-5; unclear D gene. CDR1 is LGHNA and CDR2 is YNFKEQ in the germline V gene. CDR3 size: 13 residues. Trimming left V 0 bases short and J 3 bases short, with 3 bases between. The CDR3 spells CASSQDFNQPQHF. DNA for the CDR3: TGTGCCAGCAGCCAAGATTTCAATCAGCCCCAGCATTTT.

This clonotype showed up many times. The V and J genes are TRBV7-2 and TRBJ1-2; D is unresolved. V lost 0 bases and J 8 bases, leaving 4 bases between the germline ends. Germline CDR1 SGHTA, CDR2 FQGNSA. This CDR3 contains 11 residues. The DNA of the CDR3 is TGTGCCAGCAGCTTAGCGAGAGGCTACACCTTC. Its protein product is CASSLARGYTF. Full variable domain (rest looked up from reference TRBV7-2 and TRBJ1-2): GAGVSQSPSNKVTEKGKDVELRCDPISGHTALYWYRQSLGQGLEFLIYFQGNSAPDKSGLPSDRFSAERTGGSVSTLTIQRTQQEDSAVYLCASSLARGYTFGSGTRLTVV.

This clonotype was observed a few times. The gene calls are TRBV7-9 and TRBJ2-1; a possible D gene is TRBD1 (6 bases). The CDR3 consists of 16 residues. Germline CDR1 is SEHNR and CDR2 is FQNEAQ (reference sequence). Deletions cut 0 bases from V and 9 bases from J, with 18 bases between. CDR3 region: CASSLAAGAQGGEQFF. In nucleotides, the CDR3 is TGTGCCAGCAGCTTAGCGGCAGGGGCCCAAGGCGGTGAGCAGTTCTTC.

Notes on this clonotype: A much larger clone differs from this one at a single base, so this may be a read error. This chain links TRBV5-5 with TRBJ2-6; perhaps TRBD2 as D (5 bases). Trimming left V 7 bases short and J 0 bases short, with 14 bases between. Germline CDR1 reads SGHKS; CDR2 reads YYEKEE (reference sequence). The CDR3 extends over 16 amino acids. The DNA of the CDR3 is TGTGCCAGCGAGGAGGACGGTTTCTCTGGGGCCAACGTCCTGACTTTC. Translation: CASEEDGFSGANVLTF.

This clonotype occurred once. The CDR3 spells CASSLSGQNQPQHF. The CDR3 nucleotides are TGTGCCAGCAGTCTTTCGGGACAGAATCAGCCCCAGCATTTT. This chain links TRBV25-1 with TRBJ1-5, with 7 bases aligning to TRBD1. The CDR3 sequence is 14 residues long. The V segment lost 5 bases and the J segment 4 bases; nucleotides outside the gene matches: 5. Germline V gene sequence: CDR1 MGHDK, CDR2 SYGVNS.

This clonotype was counted ten times or more. This rearrangement joins TRBV3-1 to TRBJ2-3; no clear D. CDR1 is LGHDT, CDR2 YNNKEL, per germline (reference sequence). V lost 1 base and J lost 3, with 8 bases in between. The CDR3 loop spans 14 amino acids. The CDR3 protein is CASSQGSPTDTQYF. DNA of the CDR3: TGTGCCAGCAGCCAAGGGAGTCCGACAGATACGCAGTATTTT.

A few counts support this clonotype. V gene TRBV5-1 combines with J gene TRBJ1-5, with D possibly matching TRBD1 (6 bases). The ends were cut back, 4 bases at V and 5 bases at J, with 13 bases in the middle. Germline CDR1 reads SGHRS; CDR2 reads YFSETQ. The CDR3 length is 14 residues. The CDR3, as DNA: TGCGCCAGCAGCCTGCAGGGGTTGGATCAGCCCCAGCATTTT. It codes for CASSLQGLDQPQHF. Drawing the rest from reference TRBV5-1 and TRBJ1-5, the complete variable domain is KAGVTQTPRYLIKTRGQQVTLSCSPISGHRSVSWYQQTPGQGLQFLFEYFSETQRNKGNFPGRFSGRQFSNSRSEMNVSTLELGDSALYLCASSLQGLDQPQHFGDGTRLSIL.

This clonotype was seen more than once but under ten times. This chain uses TRBV7-9 with TRBJ2-7, with D perhaps TRBD1 or TRBD2 (5 bases each). This CDR3 region has 15 residues. Trimming cost V 5 bases and J 2 bases, with 16 bases left between them. The V gene's germline CDR1 is SEHNR and CDR2 FQNEAQ (reference sequence). CDR3 sequence (DNA): TGTGCCAGCAGCAAAGACGGGACCCCGACCTACGAGCAGTACTTC. Protein product: CASSKDGTPTYEQYF.

The sample holds a few counts of this clonotype. In DNA, the CDR3 is TGTGCCAGCAGTTTACGCGGACAGGGGCAAGAGACCCAGTACTTC. It encodes CASSLRGQGQETQYF. The V gene is TRBV27, the J gene TRBJ2-5, with 9 positions matching TRBD1. The CDR3 covers 15 residues. J gave up 2 bases and V 2 bases, and 3 bases lay outside the gene matches. Looked up from germline, CDR1 is MNHEY and CDR2 is SMNVEV (reference sequence).

This clonotype was detected ten times or more. The chain uses TRBV5-1 and TRBJ1-6; D may be TRBD1 (6 bases). Germline V gives CDR1 SGHRS, CDR2 YFSETQ. The germline V and J ends were trimmed by 4 bases and 2 bases, with 10 bases remaining between them. The CDR3 is 15 residues long. The CDR3 spells CASSLDSPYNSPLHF. As DNA, the CDR3 is TGCGCCAGCAGCCTGGACAGTCCCTATAATTCACCCCTCCACTTT.

This clonotype was detected ten times or more. The chain uses TRBV6-5 and TRBJ2-1, with D possibly being TRBD2 (6 bases). From germline, CDR1 is MNHEY and CDR2 SVGAGI. The CDR3 contains 16 residues. V lost 0 bases and J lost 2, with 11 bases in between. CDR3 nucleotide sequence: TGTGCCAGCAGTTACTCACCCGGGAGCCCCTACAATGAGCAGTTCTTC. Protein sequence: CASSYSPGSPYNEQFF.

This clonotype has a count of ten or more. V is TRBV29-1 and J is TRBJ1-1; D possibly corresponds to TRBD1 (5 bases). Deletions cut 6 bases from V and 4 bases from J, with 15 bases between. Germline CDR1 SQVTM, CDR2 ANQGSEA. The CDR3 is made up of 13 amino acids. CDR3 DNA sequence: TGCAGCGTCAACGGGGGGGTTGTCACTGAAGCTTTCTTT. Amino acid sequence: CSVNGGVVTEAFF.

This clonotype was seen more than once but under ten times. V and J are TRBV12-5 and TRBJ1-1; D is uncertain. Germline assignment: CDR1 LGHNT and CDR2 FRNRAP. V was pared by 7 bases and J by 0 bases, with 15 bases between. The length of the CDR3 is 15 residues. The CDR3: CASDNWIAVNTEAFF. In DNA form, the CDR3 reads TGTGCTAGTGACAACTGGATAGCGGTGAACACTGAAGCTTTCTTT.

The chain combines TRBV27 with TRBJ1-1; tentatively, D is TRBD1 (6 bases). Germline CDR1 reads MNHEY; CDR2 reads SMNVEV (reference sequence). The ends were cut back, 8 bases at V and 4 bases at J, with 26 bases in the middle. This CDR3 has 17 residues. Written as DNA, the CDR3 is TGTGCCAGCCAATTTACGTTGACAGGACCCGAGGGCACTGAAGCTTTCTTT. This translates into CASQFTLTGPEGTEAFF.

This clonotype showed up many times. The V call is TRBV2, the J call TRBJ1-1; unclear D gene. The CDR3 is made up of 14 amino acids. V shed 4 bases and J shed 5 bases, with 14 bases lying between them. Germline V lookup: CDR1 SNHLY, CDR2 FYNNEI. The CDR3 loop reads CASSAQDGKTEAFF. The CDR3, as DNA: TGTGCCAGCAGTGCGCAGGACGGCAAGACTGAAGCTTTCTTT.

This clonotype was found many times. The V call is TRBV19, the J call TRBJ1-2, with D uncertain. This CDR3 is built from 17 residues. Trimming left V 4 bases short and J 2 bases short, with 20 bases between. The germline CDR1 and CDR2 sequences are LNHDA and SQIVND (reference sequence). CDR3 bases: TGTGCCAGTAGTACCGTTTCAGGAGGATCGGGCAACTATGGCTACACCTTC. Residues: CASSTVSGGSGNYGYTF.

The table lists this clonotype with many counts. The chain employs TRBV28 and TRBJ2-5; no firm D call. CDR1 and CDR2 from the germline V gene are MDHEN and SYDVKM. With 6 bases removed from V and 5 bases from J, the gap between germline ends came to 10 bases. The CDR3 extends over 12 amino acids. The CDR3: CASSDGRETQYF. The CDR3 region has the DNA TGTGCCAGCAGCGATGGTCGGGAGACCCAGTACTTC.

The rearrangement uses TRBV7-2 and TRBJ2-5, with TRBD1 matching over 9 bases. The CDR3 sequence is 14 residues long. Per the germline V gene, CDR1 is SGHTA and CDR2 is FQGNSA. V shed 5 bases, J shed 5 bases, and the junction held 6 bases outside the gene matches. The CDR3 loop reads CASSQGQGYETQYF. DNA for the CDR3: TGTGCCAGCAGCCAAGGACAGGGGTATGAGACCCAGTACTTC.

There are many counts of this clonotype. The rearrangement links TRBV12-5 to TRBJ2-3, with TRBD1 matching 8 bases. Germline V lookup: CDR1 LGHNT, CDR2 FRNRAP. The CDR3 length is 15 residues. After removal of 5 bases from V and 1 base from J, the junction contained 5 bases not matched to a gene. This chain's CDR3 is CASGPGQVGTDTQYF. The DNA of the CDR3 is TGTGCTAGTGGTCCGGGACAGGTAGGCACAGATACGCAGTATTTT.

The chain is built from TRBV20-1 and TRBJ1-6; 7 bases fit TRBD1. CDR1 is DFQATT and CDR2 is SNEGSKA in the germline V gene (reference sequence). The CDR3 covers 14 residues. The V segment lost 2 bases and the J segment 12 bases; nucleotides outside the gene matches: 10. The DNA of the CDR3 is TGCAGTGCTAGAAACCCGACAGGGCTGGGACCCCTCCACTTT. Amino acids: CSARNPTGLGPLHF.

This clonotype was counted between two and nine times. This chain uses TRBV2 with TRBJ2-3; D tentatively reads TRBD1 or TRBD2 (6 bases each). The length of the CDR3 is 15 residues. CDR1 and CDR2 from the germline V gene are SNHLY and FYNNEI. V lost 3 bases and J 4 bases, leaving 14 bases between the germline ends. The CDR3 DNA reads as TGTGCCAGCAGTGACAGGGGATGGGAGGCAGATACGCAGTATTTT. Encoded protein: CASSDRGWEADTQYF.

This clonotype was detected a few times. The chain has TRBV7-9 and TRBJ1-1; D unresolved. Per germline, CDR1 SEHNR and CDR2 FQNEAQ (reference sequence). V gave up 2 bases and J gave up 4 bases, with 11 bases separating them. The CDR3 sequence is 14 residues long. CDR3: CASSLSGPITEAFF. The CDR3 region has the DNA TGTGCCAGCAGCTTAAGCGGTCCGATCACTGAAGCTTTCTTT. Based on the CDR3 plus reference TRBV7-9 and TRBJ1-1, the full variable domain is DTGVSQNPRHKITKRGQNVTFRCDPISEHNRLYWYRQTLGQGPEFLTYFQNEAQLEKSRLLSDRFSAERPKGSFSTLEIQRTEQGDSAMYLCASSLSGPITEAFFGQGTRLTVV.

A note on this clonotype: A much larger clone differs by one base, so this may be a read error. The rearrangement uses TRBV18 and TRBJ1-4, with 9 nucleotides matching TRBD1. Germline values: CDR1 KGHSH, CDR2 LQKENI. The V gene end was trimmed by 5 bases and the J gene end by 6 bases; junction bases not matched to a gene: 4. This CDR3 has 14 residues. For the CDR3, the DNA is TGTGCCAGCTCAACCCGGGACAGGGATGAAAAACTGTTTTTT. This codes for CASSTRDRDEKLFF.